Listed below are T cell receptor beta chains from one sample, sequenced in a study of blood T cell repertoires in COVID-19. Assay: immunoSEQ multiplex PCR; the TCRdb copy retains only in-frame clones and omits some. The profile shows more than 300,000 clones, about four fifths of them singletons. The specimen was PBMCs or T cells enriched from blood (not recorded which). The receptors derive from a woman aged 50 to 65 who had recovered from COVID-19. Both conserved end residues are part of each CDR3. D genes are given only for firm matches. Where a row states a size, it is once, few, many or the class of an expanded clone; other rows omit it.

CDR3 protein: CASSPQTLSPTIYF
CDR3 DNA: TGTGCCAGCAGCCCGCAGACCCTTAGCCCCACCATATATTTT
clone size: -
J gene: TRBJ1-3
D gene: -
V gene: TRBV7-2

CDR3 protein: CAWSVEFFSPLHF
CDR3 DNA: TGTGCCTGGAGTGTAGAGTTCTTTTCACCCCTCCACTTT
clone size: -
J gene: TRBJ1-6
D gene: -
V gene: TRBV30

CDR3 protein: CASRPTSGAPYEQYF
CDR3 DNA: TGTGCCAGCAGGCCTACTAGCGGGGCTCCCTACGAGCAGTACTTC
clone size: -
J gene: TRBJ2-7
D gene: TRBD2
V gene: TRBV6-5

CDR3 protein: CASSLDAVPGQPQHF
CDR3 DNA: TGTGCCAGCAGCTTAGATGCTGTGCCGGGTCAGCCCCAGCATTTT
clone size: -
J gene: TRBJ1-5
D gene: -
V gene: TRBV7-8

CDR3 protein: CASSFQGSGGSPLHF
CDR3 DNA: TGTGCCAGCAGCTTCCAGGGTTCGGGGGGTTCACCCCTCCACTTT
clone size: -
J gene: TRBJ1-6
D gene: -
V gene: TRBV7-9

CDR3 protein: CASTSTVNTEAFF
CDR3 DNA: TGCGCCAGTACGTCGACTGTGAACACTGAAGCTTTCTTT
clone size: -
J gene: TRBJ1-1
D gene: -
V gene: TRBV5-1

CDR3 protein: CASSRGGAGNTIYF
CDR3 DNA: TGTGCCAGCAGCCGGGGGGGGGCTGGAAACACCATATATTTT
clone size: few
J gene: TRBJ1-3
D gene: -
V gene: TRBV7-8

CDR3 protein: CASSRPVGEGNTEAFF
CDR3 DNA: TGTGCCAGCAGCCGACCGGTGGGGGAGGGGAACACTGAAGCTTTCTTT
clone size: -
J gene: TRBJ1-1
D gene: -
V gene: TRBV27

CDR3 protein: CASSRDREKGEKLFF
CDR3 DNA: TGTGCCAGCAGCCGGGACAGGGAGAAGGGTGAAAAACTGTTTTTT
clone size: once
J gene: TRBJ1-4
D gene: TRBD1
V gene: TRBV28

CDR3 protein: CASSLFGGRSTVNTEAFF
CDR3 DNA: TGTGCCAGCAGTTTATTCGGGGGGCGGAGTACGGTGAACACTGAAGCTTTCTTT
clone size: -
J gene: TRBJ1-1
D gene: -
V gene: TRBV27

CDR3 protein: CASSRVADTQYF
CDR3 DNA: TGTGCCAGCAGTAGGGTAGCGGATACGCAGTATTTT
clone size: -
J gene: TRBJ2-3
D gene: -
V gene: TRBV2

CDR3 protein: CASSRDSSSYNEQFF
CDR3 DNA: TGCGCCAGCAGCCGGGACAGTAGCTCCTACAATGAGCAGTTCTTC
clone size: once
J gene: TRBJ2-1
D gene: TRBD1
V gene: TRBV5-1

CDR3 protein: CASSMGQLNQPQHF
CDR3 DNA: TGTGCCAGTAGTATGGGACAGTTGAATCAGCCCCAGCATTTT
clone size: -
J gene: TRBJ1-5
D gene: TRBD1
V gene: TRBV19

CDR3 protein: CASSLYPRGPYGYTF
CDR3 DNA: TGTGCCAGCAGCCTTTACCCCAGGGGCCCCTATGGCTACACCTTC
clone size: -
J gene: TRBJ1-2
D gene: -
V gene: TRBV3-1/TRBV3-2

CDR3 protein: CASSLGPDNTEAFF
CDR3 DNA: TGTGCCAGCAGCTTGGGTCCAGATAACACTGAAGCTTTCTTT
clone size: few
J gene: TRBJ1-1
D gene: -
V gene: TRBV5-5

CDR3 protein: CSVDQGSGGNYGYTF
CDR3 DNA: TGCAGCGTCGACCAAGGATCAGGGGGCAACTATGGCTACACCTTC
clone size: -
J gene: TRBJ1-2
D gene: TRBD1
V gene: TRBV29-1

CDR3 protein: CASSYGTNYGYTF
CDR3 DNA: TGTGCCAGCAGTTACGGGACAAACTATGGCTACACCTTC
clone size: -
J gene: TRBJ1-2
D gene: -
V gene: TRBV6-2/TRBV6-3

CDR3 protein: CASSNRYLGYTF
CDR3 DNA: TGTGCCAGTAGTAACAGGTATCTTGGCTACACCTTC
clone size: -
J gene: TRBJ1-2
D gene: -
V gene: TRBV19

CDR3 protein: CASSLVGATNEKLFF
CDR3 DNA: TGCGCCAGCAGCTTGGTGGGCGCAACTAATGAAAAACTGTTTTTT
clone size: -
J gene: TRBJ1-4
D gene: -
V gene: TRBV5-1

CDR3 protein: CASSQLTENTEAFF
CDR3 DNA: TGTGCCAGCAGCCAACTCACTGAGAACACTGAAGCTTTCTTT
clone size: -
J gene: TRBJ1-1
D gene: -
V gene: TRBV3-1/TRBV3-2

CDR3 protein: CASSLTGGRYGYTF
CDR3 DNA: TGTGCCAGCAGCTTGACAGGGGGCAGGTATGGCTACACCTTC
clone size: -
J gene: TRBJ1-2
D gene: TRBD1
V gene: TRBV5-5

CDR3 protein: CASSRQGSDEKLFF
CDR3 DNA: TGCGCCAGCAGTAGACAGGGTTCGGATGAAAAACTGTTTTTT
clone size: -
J gene: TRBJ1-4
D gene: TRBD1
V gene: TRBV5-1

CDR3 protein: CASSVPRGGPGELFF
CDR3 DNA: TGTGCCAGCAGCGTCCCACGGGGGGGCCCCGGGGAGCTGTTTTTT
clone size: once
J gene: TRBJ2-2
D gene: TRBD2
V gene: TRBV9

CDR3 protein: CASSLFSPNEQFF
CDR3 DNA: TGTGCCAGCAGCTTATTCTCCCCGAATGAGCAGTTCTTC
clone size: -
J gene: TRBJ2-1
D gene: -
V gene: TRBV7-9

CDR3 protein: CASSAPGLAGVRSDTQYF
CDR3 DNA: TGTGCCAGCAGCGCTCCGGGACTAGCGGGAGTAAGGTCAGATACGCAGTATTTT
clone size: -
J gene: TRBJ2-3
D gene: TRBD2
V gene: TRBV13

CDR3 protein: CASSLVEGRPNTEAFF
CDR3 DNA: TGTGCCAGCAGCTTAGTCGAAGGCAGGCCTAACACTGAAGCTTTCTTT
clone size: -
J gene: TRBJ1-1
D gene: -
V gene: TRBV11-3

CDR3 protein: CASSEGGGYGYTF
CDR3 DNA: TGTGCCAGCAGCGAGGGAGGTGGCTATGGCTACACCTTC
clone size: few
J gene: TRBJ1-2
D gene: -
V gene: TRBV6-5

CDR3 protein: CASLDGYNEQFF
CDR3 DNA: TGTGCCAGCTTAGACGGGTACAATGAGCAGTTCTTC
clone size: -
J gene: TRBJ2-1
D gene: -
V gene: TRBV27

CDR3 protein: CASSFRGSSYEQYF
CDR3 DNA: TGTGCCAGCAGCTTCCGGGGATCCTCCTACGAGCAGTACTTC
clone size: -
J gene: TRBJ2-7
D gene: -
V gene: TRBV5-4

CDR3 protein: CASSGRPSGGVGQFF
CDR3 DNA: TGTGCCAGTAGTGGACGGCCTAGCGGTGGGGTGGGGCAGTTCTTC
clone size: -
J gene: TRBJ2-1
D gene: TRBD2
V gene: TRBV19

CDR3 protein: CASSLTGGSSSPLHF
CDR3 DNA: TGCGCCAGCAGCTTGACAGGGGGAAGTAGCTCACCCCTCCACTTT
clone size: -
J gene: TRBJ1-6
D gene: TRBD1
V gene: TRBV5-1

CDR3 protein: CSVSGRDRKPYEQYF
CDR3 DNA: TGCAGCGTCTCGGGGCGGGACAGGAAACCCTACGAGCAGTACTTC
clone size: -
J gene: TRBJ2-7
D gene: TRBD1
V gene: TRBV29-1

CDR3 protein: CASSQRGGQPQHF
CDR3 DNA: TGCGCCAGCAGCCAAAGGGGCGGTCAGCCCCAGCATTTT
clone size: -
J gene: TRBJ1-5
D gene: -
V gene: TRBV4-1

CDR3 protein: CAWSLGRGEKLFF
CDR3 DNA: TGTGCCTGGAGTCTAGGCAGGGGAGAAAAACTGTTTTTT
clone size: -
J gene: TRBJ1-4
D gene: -
V gene: TRBV30

CDR3 protein: CASSLTGSAGYEQYF
CDR3 DNA: TGTGCCAGCTCACTGACAGGGAGTGCAGGATACGAGCAGTACTTC
clone size: -
J gene: TRBJ2-7
D gene: TRBD1
V gene: TRBV18

CDR3 protein: CASSQGTSEFGEQYF
CDR3 DNA: TGTGCCAGCAGCCAAGGGACTAGCGAGTTTGGCGAGCAGTACTTC
clone size: -
J gene: TRBJ2-7
D gene: TRBD2
V gene: TRBV3-1/TRBV3-2

CDR3 protein: CSVRLAGGYNEQFF
CDR3 DNA: TGCAGCGTCCGACTAGCGGGGGGCTACAATGAGCAGTTCTTC
clone size: -
J gene: TRBJ2-1
D gene: TRBD2
V gene: TRBV29-1

CDR3 protein: CASSSTTGTYNEQFF
CDR3 DNA: TGCGCCAGCAGCTCAACGACAGGGACCTACAATGAGCAGTTCTTC
clone size: -
J gene: TRBJ2-1
D gene: TRBD1
V gene: TRBV5-1

CDR3 protein: CASSQEAQGRGSPLHF
CDR3 DNA: TGCGCCAGCAGCCAAGAGGCCCAGGGTCGAGGTTCACCCCTCCACTTT
clone size: once
J gene: TRBJ1-6
D gene: -
V gene: TRBV4-1

CDR3 protein: CASSLYLNYGYTF
CDR3 DNA: TGTGCCAGCAGCTTATACTTGAACTATGGCTACACCTTC
clone size: -
J gene: TRBJ1-2
D gene: -
V gene: TRBV11-2

CDR3 protein: CASSLTRGDTGELFF
CDR3 DNA: TGTGCCAGCAGCTTAACGCGCGGGGACACCGGGGAGCTGTTTTTT
clone size: medium-sized
J gene: TRBJ2-2
D gene: -
V gene: TRBV7-3

CDR3 protein: CAWRGGLDQPQHF
CDR3 DNA: TGTGCCTGGAGGGGAGGTCTGGATCAGCCCCAGCATTTT
clone size: -
J gene: TRBJ1-5
D gene: -
V gene: TRBV30

CDR3 protein: CASIRQVSSNQPQHF
CDR3 DNA: TGTGCCAGTATCCGACAGGTCAGTAGCAATCAGCCCCAGCATTTT
clone size: -
J gene: TRBJ1-5
D gene: -
V gene: TRBV19

CDR3 protein: CASVSTGGETQYF
CDR3 DNA: TGCGCCAGCGTTTCTACGGGGGGTGAGACCCAGTACTTC
clone size: -
J gene: TRBJ2-5
D gene: TRBD2
V gene: TRBV5-1

CDR3 protein: CAWSVSEKLFF
CDR3 DNA: TGTGCCTGGAGTGTCTCCGAAAAACTGTTTTTT
clone size: -
J gene: TRBJ1-4
D gene: -
V gene: TRBV30

CDR3 protein: CASSQGAGAFF
CDR3 DNA: TGTGCCAGCAGCCAGGGTGCGGGGGCTTTCTTT
clone size: once
J gene: TRBJ1-1
D gene: -
V gene: TRBV7-6

CDR3 protein: CASSRGITDTQYF
CDR3 DNA: TGCGCCAGCAGCCGGGGGATCACAGATACGCAGTATTTT
clone size: -
J gene: TRBJ2-3
D gene: -
V gene: TRBV5-1

CDR3 protein: CASSQPGTGPYSGYTF
CDR3 DNA: TGTGCCAGCAGCCAGCCCGGGACAGGGCCATATTCTGGCTACACCTTC
clone size: -
J gene: TRBJ1-2
D gene: TRBD1
V gene: TRBV16

CDR3 protein: CASSPGTGNTEAFF
CDR3 DNA: TGCGCCAGCAGCCCAGGGACAGGGAACACTGAAGCTTTCTTT
clone size: -
J gene: TRBJ1-1
D gene: TRBD1
V gene: TRBV5-1

CDR3 protein: CARRDNRGGGEKLFF
CDR3 DNA: TGTGCCCGACGGGACAACAGGGGCGGAGGTGAAAAACTGTTTTTT
clone size: few
J gene: TRBJ1-4
D gene: TRBD1
V gene: TRBV30

CDR3 protein: CASSQGGRALRAFF
CDR3 DNA: TGTGCCAGCAGCCAAGGGGGCAGGGCCCTTCGGGCTTTCTTT
clone size: -
J gene: TRBJ1-1
D gene: -
V gene: TRBV4-2

CDR3 protein: CASSGTGVVTDTQYF
CDR3 DNA: TGTGCCAGCAGCGGGACAGGGGTGGTTACAGATACGCAGTATTTT
clone size: -
J gene: TRBJ2-3
D gene: TRBD1
V gene: TRBV2

CDR3 protein: CASSPQGQRETQYF
CDR3 DNA: TGTGCCAGCAGCCCACAGGGACAGAGAGAGACCCAGTACTTC
clone size: -
J gene: TRBJ2-5
D gene: TRBD1
V gene: TRBV6-5

CDR3 protein: CASSLDSLNTEAFF
CDR3 DNA: TGCGCCAGCAGCTTGGACAGCTTGAACACTGAAGCTTTCTTT
clone size: -
J gene: TRBJ1-1
D gene: -
V gene: TRBV5-1

CDR3 protein: CASRTVNTEAFF
CDR3 DNA: TGTGCCAGCAGAACAGTGAACACTGAAGCTTTCTTT
clone size: -
J gene: TRBJ1-1
D gene: -
V gene: TRBV6-5